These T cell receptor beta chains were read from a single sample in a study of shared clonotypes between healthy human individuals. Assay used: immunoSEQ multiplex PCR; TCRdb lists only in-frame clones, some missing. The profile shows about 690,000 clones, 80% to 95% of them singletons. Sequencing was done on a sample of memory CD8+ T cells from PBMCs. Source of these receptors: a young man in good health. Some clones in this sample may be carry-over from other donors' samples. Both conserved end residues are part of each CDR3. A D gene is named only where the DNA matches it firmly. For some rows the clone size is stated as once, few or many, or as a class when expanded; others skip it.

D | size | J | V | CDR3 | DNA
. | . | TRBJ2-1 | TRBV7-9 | CASSLWVNEQFF | TGTGCCAGCAGCTTATGGGTCAATGAGCAGTTCTTC
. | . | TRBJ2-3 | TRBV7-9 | CASIPGPSLRTDTQYF | TGTGCCAGCATTCCCGGACCCTCTTTACGCACAGATACGCAGTATTTT
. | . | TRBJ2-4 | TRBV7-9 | CATSDSLAKNIQYF | TGTGCCACCTCGGACAGTTTAGCCAAAAACATTCAGTACTTC
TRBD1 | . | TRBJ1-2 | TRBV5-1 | CASSLKGAQLDYGYTF | TGCGCCAGCAGCTTGAAGGGGGCTCAGTTGGACTATGGCTACACCTTC
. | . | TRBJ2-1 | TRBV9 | CASSVFFANNEQFF | TGTGCCAGCAGCGTATTTTTCGCTAACAATGAGCAGTTCTTC
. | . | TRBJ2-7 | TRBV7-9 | CASSQIYEQYF | TGTGCCAGCAGCCAAATCTACGAGCAGTACTTC
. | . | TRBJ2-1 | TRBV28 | CASSPRDALREQFF | TGTGCCAGCAGTCCCCGGGACGCCCTACGGGAGCAGTTCTTC
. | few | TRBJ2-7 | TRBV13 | CASSATREQYF | TGTGCCAGCAGCGCAACTAGGGAGCAGTACTTC
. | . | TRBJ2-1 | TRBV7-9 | CASEIGPRQFF | TGTGCCAGCGAAATTGGCCCCAGGCAGTTCTTC
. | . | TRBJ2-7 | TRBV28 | CASSLSHYEQYF | TGTGCCAGCAGTTTATCTCACTACGAGCAGTACTTC
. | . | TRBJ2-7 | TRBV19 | CASSMFGAAYEQYF | TGTGCCAGTAGTATGTTTGGGGCAGCATACGAGCAGTACTTC
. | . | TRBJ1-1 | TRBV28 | CASSFYQLRAEAFF | TGTGCCAGCAGTTTTTATCAGCTCCGGGCTGAAGCTTTCTTT
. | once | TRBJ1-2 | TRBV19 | CASSTLPDRWRKEALWGYTF | TGTGCCAGTAGTACTCTCCCCGACAGGTGGAGGAAAGAGGCCTTATGGGGCTACACCTTC
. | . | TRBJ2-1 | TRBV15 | CATSSYSYNEQFF | TGTGCCACCAGCAGTTACTCCTACAATGAGCAGTTCTTC
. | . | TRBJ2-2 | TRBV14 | CASSQYRNTGELFF | TGTGCCAGCAGCCAGTACCGGAACACCGGGGAGCTGTTTTTT
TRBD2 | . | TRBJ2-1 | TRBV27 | CGTSGSYNEQFF | TGTGGGACTAGCGGTTCCTACAATGAGCAGTTCTTC
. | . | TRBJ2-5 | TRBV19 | CASSIGYRGQETQYF | TGTGCCAGTAGTATCGGGTATAGGGGACAAGAGACCCAGTACTTC